The rows below give T cell receptor beta chains drawn from one sample of a study of blood T cell repertoires in COVID-19. Clones were sequenced by immunoSEQ multiplex PCR, and TCRdb holds only the in-frame ones, with some missing. In the table there are approximately 180,000 clones, about 89% of which are singletons. The material sequenced was peripheral blood. All receptors derive from a man aged 40-49 years with active or convalescent COVID-19. Both conserved end residues are part of each CDR3. A D gene is named only where the DNA matches it firmly. The size of a clone is reported for some rows only, either as once, few or many, or as a class for expanded clones.

j_call clone_size v_call d_call cdr3_aa cdr3_nt
TRBJ1-5 NA TRBV27 NA CASSSTVDSNQPQHF TGTGCCAGCAGTTCGACAGTTGATAGCAATCAGCCCCAGCATTTT
TRBJ2-5 NA TRBV12-5 TRBD1 CASGSRDRGMETQYF TGTGCTAGTGGCTCTCGGGACAGGGGTATGGAGACCCAGTACTTC
TRBJ1-1 few TRBV19 TRBD1 CASSTPGQVMNTEAFF TGTGCCAGTAGTACTCCGGGACAGGTCATGAACACTGAAGCTTTCTTT
TRBJ2-1 NA TRBV7-7 NA CASSPTDSAHSYNEQFF TGTGCTAGCAGCCCCACGGACTCGGCGCACTCCTACAATGAGCAGTTCTTC
TRBJ1-2 NA TRBV7-9 NA CAGATQGSGYTF TGTGCCGGGGCCACTCAGGGGTCTGGCTACACCTTC
TRBJ2-1 once TRBV5-6 TRBD2 CASSLVIAGSSYNEQFF TGTGCCAGCAGCTTGGTGATAGCGGGAAGCTCCTACAATGAGCAGTTCTTC
TRBJ1-2 NA TRBV5-1 TRBD1 CASSLRDSRYGYTF TGCGCCAGCAGCCTCCGGGACAGTCGATATGGCTACACCTTC
TRBJ2-6 NA TRBV7-2 TRBD1 CASSLTGGSGANVLTF TGTGCCAGCAGCTTGACAGGGGGCTCTGGGGCCAACGTCCTGACTTTC
TRBJ2-3 NA TRBV5-1 TRBD2 CASSPTTSGGAGTQYF TGCGCCAGCAGCCCTACGACTAGCGGGGGGGCCGGTACGCAGTATTTT
TRBJ2-3 NA TRBV28 TRBD1 CASSSRQGGTDTQYF TGTGCCAGCAGTTCCAGACAGGGAGGCACAGATACGCAGTATTTT
TRBJ2-5 NA TRBV7-7 NA CASSLGGGTKETQYF TGTGCTAGCAGCTTAGGGGGGGGAACTAAAGAGACCCAGTACTTC
TRBJ1-2 NA TRBV27 TRBD1 CASSLIWDSSVGYTF TGTGCCAGCAGTTTAATATGGGACAGTTCGGTTGGCTACACCTTC
TRBJ1-1 once TRBV30 TRBD1 CAWSPKGDRGSGTEAFF TGTGCCTGGAGTCCCAAGGGGGACAGGGGGAGCGGCACTGAAGCTTTCTTT
TRBJ2-3 NA TRBV11-3 NA CASSDSGSTDTQYF TGTGCCAGCAGTGACTCGGGAAGCACAGATACGCAGTATTTT
TRBJ1-3 few TRBV25-1 NA CASSQKTDVSGNTIYF TGTGCCAGCAGTCAAAAGACAGACGTTAGTGGAAACACCATATATTTT
TRBJ2-3 NA TRBV6-5 TRBD2 CASSKAGGPPDTQYF TGTGCCAGCAGCAAAGCGGGGGGGCCCCCAGATACGCAGTATTTT
TRBJ1-6 NA TRBV5-6 NA CASSLRGHNNSPLHF TGTGCCAGCAGCTTGCGGGGACACAATAATTCACCCCTCCACTTT
TRBJ2-7 few TRBV7-8 TRBD2 CASSSGQRGIHEQYF TGTGCCAGCAGCTCCGGACAGCGGGGGATCCACGAGCAGTACTTC
TRBJ1-2 NA TRBV2 TRBD1 CASSEGGRGQGYTF TGTGCCAGCAGTGAAGGGGGCAGGGGGCAGGGCTACACCTTC
TRBJ1-1 few TRBV5-5 NA CASSLAGGHNTEAFF TGTGCCAGCAGCTTGGCGGGAGGGCACAACACTGAAGCTTTCTTT
TRBJ1-6 NA TRBV30 NA CAWTQAGEGVPLHF TGTGCCTGGACCCAGGCCGGGGAGGGGGTACCCCTCCACTTT
TRBJ1-3 once TRBV25-1 NA CASTAGGYSGNTIYF TGTGCCAGCACGGCGGGGGGCTACTCTGGAAACACCATATATTTT
TRBJ2-7 NA TRBV11-2 TRBD2 CASSLGAGGLYEQYF TGTGCCAGCAGTCTTGGCGCGGGGGGACTCTACGAGCAGTACTTC
TRBJ1-5 NA TRBV6-5 NA CASSTRDSQPQHF TGTGCCAGCAGTACCCGGGATTCGCAGCCCCAGCATTTT
TRBJ2-1 NA TRBV6-5 NA CASSLAGNEQFF TGTGCCAGCTCCCTAGCAGGCAATGAGCAGTTCTTC
TRBJ1-1 NA TRBV19 NA CASSPPRGRAATEAFF TGTGCCAGTAGCCCACCACGGGGGAGGGCGGCCACTGAAGCTTTCTTT
TRBJ1-1 NA TRBV9 TRBD1 CASSVGQGGTEAFF TGTGCCAGCAGCGTAGGACAGGGGGGGACTGAAGCTTTCTTT
TRBJ1-5 NA TRBV4-1 NA CASGGGRDQPQHF TGCGCCAGCGGGGGGGGGAGAGATCAGCCCCAGCATTTT
TRBJ1-6 NA TRBV5-8 TRBD1 CASSPGQSSYNSPLHF TGTGCCAGCAGCCCGGGACAGAGCTCCTATAATTCACCCCTCCACTTT
TRBJ1-1 NA TRBV5-1 NA CASSLDSNTEAFF TGCGCCAGCAGCTTAGACAGCAACACTGAAGCTTTCTTT
TRBJ1-3 once TRBV7-6 NA CASSSGLSGNTIYF TGTGCCAGCAGCTCGGGACTCTCTGGAAACACCATATATTTT
TRBJ2-7 NA TRBV4-1 TRBD2 CASSQGPSGGLYEQYF TGCGCCAGCAGCCAAGGTCCTAGCGGGGGGCTCTACGAGCAGTACTTC
TRBJ2-1 NA TRBV5-3 TRBD1 CARSASTGGAFRSEQFF TGTGCCAGAAGCGCGTCCACAGGGGGCGCATTCCGAAGTGAGCAGTTCTTC
TRBJ2-3 NA TRBV19 NA CASSVDSLRGADTQYF TGTGCCAGTAGTGTCGACAGCTTGCGGGGTGCAGATACGCAGTATTTT
TRBJ2-7 NA TRBV2 NA CASGGDSYEQYF TGTGCCAGCGGAGGGGACTCCTACGAGCAGTACTTC
TRBJ2-1 NA TRBV29-1 NA CSVDRSYNEQFF TGCAGCGTTGACAGGTCCTACAATGAGCAGTTCTTC
TRBJ2-5 NA TRBV6-4 NA CASSDGAGGGLETQYF TGTGCCAGCAGTGACGGAGCCGGCGGGGGCCTGGAGACCCAGTACTTC
TRBJ2-5 NA TRBV9 TRBD2 CASSVGGLATETQYF TGTGCCAGCAGCGTGGGAGGACTAGCAACGGAGACCCAGTACTTC
TRBJ1-6 NA TRBV21-1 NA CASSKADSFQYNSPLHF TGTGCCAGCAGCAAAGCGGACAGCTTTCAGTATAATTCACCCCTCCACTTT
TRBJ2-7 NA TRBV7-9 NA CASSLFEGKGQYF TGTGCCAGCAGCTTATTTGAGGGTAAGGGGCAGTACTTC
TRBJ1-4 NA TRBV5-4 NA CASSTGTTRTNEKLFF TGTGCCAGCAGCACCGGGACAACGAGGACTAATGAAAAACTGTTTTTT
TRBJ1-1 NA TRBV19 NA CASRTRVMNTEAFF TGTGCCAGTAGAACGCGGGTCATGAACACTGAAGCTTTCTTT
TRBJ1-2 NA TRBV14 NA CASSQYAGQGYGYTF TGTGCCAGCAGCCAATACGCCGGCCAGGGCTATGGCTACACCTTC
TRBJ1-5 NA TRBV19 NA CASSIDRTYNQPQHF TGTGCCAGTAGTATCGACAGGACCTACAATCAGCCCCAGCATTTT
TRBJ2-2 few TRBV9 TRBD1 CASSARGQVVTGELFF TGTGCCAGCAGTGCCAGGGGACAGGTCGTCACCGGGGAGCTGTTTTTT
TRBJ2-1 NA TRBV28 TRBD2 CASRPPPGLAGDNEQFF TGTGCCAGCAGACCTCCACCGGGACTAGCGGGGGACAATGAGCAGTTCTTC
TRBJ2-7 NA TRBV18 NA CASSPRQDPRYEQYF TGTGCCAGCTCACCTCGACAGGACCCGAGGTACGAGCAGTACTTC
TRBJ1-3 NA TRBV29-1 NA CSVELDRNTIYF TGCAGCGTTGAACTAGACCGAAACACCATATATTTT
TRBJ2-5 NA TRBV5-1 NA CASSLGVAGYQETQYF TGCGCCAGCAGCTTGGGCGTGGCGGGGTATCAAGAGACCCAGTACTTC
TRBJ1-2 NA TRBV7-9 NA CASSLGQGNYGYTF TGTGCCAGCAGCTTAGGGCAGGGGAACTATGGCTACACCTTC
TRBJ2-7 NA TRBV5-1 TRBD2 CASSFSLAGGNSYEQYF TGCGCCAGCAGCTTTTCGCTAGCGGGGGGGAATTCCTACGAGCAGTACTTC
TRBJ1-1 NA TRBV15 NA CATSSESGTTKEAFF TGTGCCACCAGCTCCGAATCGGGGACAACAAAAGAAGCTTTCTTT
TRBJ2-7 NA TRBV27 NA CASSPGSSYEQYF TGTGCCAGCAGCCCCGGGAGTTCCTACGAGCAGTACTTC